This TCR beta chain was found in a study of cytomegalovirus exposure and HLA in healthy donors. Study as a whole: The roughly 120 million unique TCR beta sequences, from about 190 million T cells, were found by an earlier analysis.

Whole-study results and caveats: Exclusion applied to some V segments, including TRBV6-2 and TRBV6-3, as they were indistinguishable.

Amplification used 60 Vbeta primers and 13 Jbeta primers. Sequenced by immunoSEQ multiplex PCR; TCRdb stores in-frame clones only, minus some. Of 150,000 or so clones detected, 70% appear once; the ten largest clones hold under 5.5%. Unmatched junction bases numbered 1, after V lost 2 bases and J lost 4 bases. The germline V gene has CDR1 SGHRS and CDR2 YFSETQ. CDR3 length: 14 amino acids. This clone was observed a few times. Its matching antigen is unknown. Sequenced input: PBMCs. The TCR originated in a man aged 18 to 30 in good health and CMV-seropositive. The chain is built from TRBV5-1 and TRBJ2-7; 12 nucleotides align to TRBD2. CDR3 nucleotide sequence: TGCGCCAGCAGCTTAACTAGCGGGGGGTACGAGCAGTACGTC. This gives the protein CASSLTSGGYEQYV.